These T cell receptor beta chains were read from a single sample in a study of T cells in Graves' hyperthyroidism and ophthalmopathy. TCRdb re-called the multiplex PCR reads through MiXCR, storing one row per CDR3 protein. Of 350,000 to 400,000 distinct CDR3 sequences in the sample, 15% to 20% were seen once. The sample was blood. Receptors were obtained from a woman in her late teens or twenties with Graves' hyperthyroidism. Each CDR3 is given with its conserved first and last residue. D genes are given only for firm matches. The listing skips clone size in some rows; elsewhere it reads once, few, many or a size class.

d_call	v_call	cdr3_length	clone_size	j_call	cdr3_aa	cdr3_nt
TRBD2	TRBV15	15	-	TRBJ2-7	CATSRGLAGGHEQYF	TGTGCCACCAGCAGGGGACTAGCGGGGGGCCACGAGCAGTACTTC
-	TRBV5-6	16	few	TRBJ2-7	CASSPLGAGSSYEQYF	TGTGCCAGCAGCCCCCTCGGAGCAGGGAGCTCTTACGAGCAGTACTTC
-	TRBV2	13	many	TRBJ1-2	CASTTEIVYGYTF	TGTGCCAGCACTACGGAGATTGTCTATGGCTACACCTTC
-	TRBV28	16	many	TRBJ1-2	CASRSSFRQVGRGYTF	TGTGCCAGCAGGAGTTCGTTTCGGCAGGTGGGGCGGGGCTACACCTTC
-	TRBV28	17	many	TRBJ2-2	CASSPIPGRMNTGELFF	TGTGCCAGCAGTCCAATACCCGGACGGATGAACACCGGGGAGCTGTTTTTT
-	TRBV3-1	16	few	TRBJ2-4	CASSQESRHLLDIQYF	TGTGCCAGCAGCCAAGAATCGCGACACCTTTTGGACATTCAGTACTTC
-	TRBV6-5	13	many	TRBJ1-5	CASSYDLSQPQHF	TGTGCCAGCAGTTACGATCTTAGTCAGCCCCAGCATTTT
-	TRBV6-5	14	-	TRBJ1-6	CASSYSMLNSPLHF	TGTGCCAGCAGTTACTCGATGCTCAATTCACCCCTCCACTTT
-	TRBV12-3/TRBV12-4	15	-	TRBJ1-5	CASSSEGRGPSAQHF	TGTGCCAGCAGTTCCGAGGGGCGAGGACCGTCAGCCCAGCATTTT
TRBD1	TRBV6-5	16	many	TRBJ2-5	CASSYTGGSSQETQYF	TGTGCCAGCAGTTATACAGGGGGCTCCTCCCAAGAGACCCAGTACTTC
TRBD1	TRBV19	14	-	TRBJ1-6	CASNTGGRNSPLHF	TGTGCCAGTAACACAGGGGGAAGAAATTCACCCCTCCACTTT
-	TRBV7-3	14	medium-sized	TRBJ2-5	CASSLTGRQETQYF	TGTGCCAGCAGCTTAACAGGTCGACAAGAGACCCAGTACTTC
-	TRBV11-2	15	many	TRBJ1-5	CASSPRSGSNQPQHF	TGTGCCAGCAGCCCCAGATCCGGTAGCAATCAGCCCCAGCATTTT
-	TRBV10-2	14	many	TRBJ2-5	CASRVDSRGETQYF	TGCGCCAGCAGGGTTGACTCGAGGGGAGAGACCCAGTACTTC
-	TRBV18	14	-	TRBJ2-7	CASSHRAGRHEQYF	TGTGCCAGCTCCCACCGGGCAGGGAGACACGAGCAGTACTTC
TRBD1	TRBV14	16	many	TRBJ2-5	CASSQGLRGLGETQYF	TGTGCCAGCAGCCAAGGATTGAGGGGGCTTGGGGAGACCCAGTACTTC
-	TRBV28	14	few	TRBJ1-1	CASSPRAVYTEAFF	TGTGCCAGCAGCCCCCGGGCAGTATACACTGAAGCTTTCTTT
-	TRBV3-1	13	many	TRBJ1-2	CASSQSRADGYTF	TGTGCCAGCAGCCAAAGCCGGGCTGATGGCTACACCTTC
-	TRBV7-2	12	many	TRBJ1-5	CASSLVPGPQHF	TGTGCCAGCAGCTTAGTACCGGGGCCCCAGCATTTT
-	TRBV4-1	13	-	TRBJ2-7	CASSQLPGDEQYF	TGCGCCAGCAGCCAATTACCTGGGGACGAGCAGTACTTC